The sequence of this TCR beta chain was determined in a study of Graves' ophthalmopathy and Graves' hyperthyroidism (dated by TCRdb to the late 2010s). About the full investigation: Peripheral blood was collected before any treatment was given, at the time of initial diagnosis. The 95 to 100 discovery patients were randomly split 7:3 into training and test sets. To explore V-J signatures that distinguish ophthalmopathy from hyperthyroidism, a discovery set of roughly 98 patients was enrolled, made up of 40 to 45 with ophthalmopathy and fewer than 60 with stable hyperthyroidism. Once sampling was done, hyperthyroidism patients were given methimazole at a starting dose of 30 mg daily, while ophthalmopathy patients were given high-dose intravenous methylprednisolone. In total, 135 blood samples were TCR-sequenced: 40 to 45 ophthalmopathy, some 80 hyperthyroidism and some 17 hyperthyroidism-to-ophthalmopathy patients. TCR beta repertoire signatures were used to distinguish Graves' ophthalmopathy from Graves' hyperthyroidism and to predict progression to ophthalmopathy. In 6 or 7 hyperthyroidism patients, T-cell repertoires of thyroid tissue and blood were compared. An independent validation cohort comprised some 19 hyperthyroidism patients and 15 to 17 patients who later progressed from hyperthyroidism to ophthalmopathy.

The CDR3 holds 12 amino acids from the cysteine to the phenylalanine. Left in the record is the CDR3 DNA by itself, 36 bases read in frame from the first base. V is pruned by 5 bases and J by 6 bases, leaving 7 bases of the junction without a gene match. CDR1 is given as GTSNPN and CDR2 as SVGIG, both from the germline V gene (reference sequence). There are many counts of this clonotype. Its antigen specificity is not known. Base qualities were left out, and no much larger clone turns up one base away. Points the paper makes about the study in general: No statistical method was used to predetermine the sample size, and group allocation was not hidden from the investigators. The 13-signature model separated ophthalmopathy from stable hyperthyroidism with roughly 88% sensitivity and less than 83% specificity in cross-validation, and 80%/75% in the test set. Most of the expanded thyroid clonotypes with a frequency above 0.001 were also detected in blood, and it was suggested that the thyroid immune response may be reflected by blood repertoires. In validation, the model predicted ophthalmopathy progression with over 60% sensitivity and roughly 72% specificity; around twelve predicted patients were CT-confirmed with GO in a median of around 6.5 months.

For repertoire sequencing, the TCR beta CDR3 regions were amplified from RNA transcripts. The first round was an RT-PCR using HTBI primers with the Qiagen OneStep RT-PCR kit, and this first round was followed by a second-round multiplex PCR, then size selection and purification. Libraries were sequenced on an Illumina HiSeq2000 using paired-end 100 bp reads. The authors processed their data as follows. SOAPnuke was used for read processing, and reads with adapters, uncalled bases, a mean Phred below 15, or no exact constant-primer or identifier match were discarded. High-quality paired reads were merged with COPE v1.2.5. Each unique nucleotide sequence was defined as a clonotype, and clonotypes were aligned to IMGT TRB V, D and J references with MiTCR v1.1. Analysis was restricted to V-J combinations with a frequency above 0.0001, which covered 98% to 99.2% of repertoires. A TCR clonal expansion and chaos score per V-J combination was defined as the ratio of F50 clonal expansion to chaos observed in the TCRdist matrix. Welch's t-statistics and random forest were used to reduce features to 10 to 15 V-J combinations, which were fed into a naive Bayes classifier. The Morisita-Horn index was used to measure how similar the thyroid and blood repertoires were. In TCRdb, the public reads were trimmed at Q25 with fastp and aligned with MiXCR, with productive beta chains retained. One record per CDR3 amino acid sequence lists the most common genes and DNA. The authors' filters were not applied to this entry. In all, the sample holds around 400,000 distinct CDR3 sequences, and under 25% of those were seen once. Roughly 3% of the sample lies in the top ten.

Hyperthyroidism was defined as stable when no progression to ophthalmopathy occurred within 18 months of follow-up. Hyperthyroidism patients were newly diagnosed, with disease duration under 2 months, and aged 18 to 65 years. Patients with other autoimmune diseases, uncontrolled infections, pregnancy or lactation were excluded. Diagnosis relied on clinical symptoms, serum thyroxine, TRAb, thyroid ultrasound and orbital computed tomography. PBMCs were isolated from 7.5 to 10 ml of fresh peripheral blood by Ficoll-Paque density gradient centrifugation. Total RNA was extracted with Trizol reagent and quality-checked on an Agilent 2100 Bioanalyzer.

The chain joins TRBV30 to TRBJ2-7; the central 7 bases match TRBD1. What was sequenced was peripheral blood. The clonotype comes from a woman aged 18-30 years with stable Graves' hyperthyroidism. Donor details come from another sample of the same person, matched by shared clones. Here is the DNA: TGTGCCTGGTCCACAGGGGTGGTCGAGCAGTACTTC. Translated, it reads CAWSTGVVEQYF. The entire variable domain, with the stretches around the CDR3 drawn from the reference TRBV30 and TRBJ2-7 proteins, is SQTIHQWPATLVQPVGSPLSLECTVEGTSNPNLYWYRQAAGRGLQLLFYSVGIGQISSEVPQNLSASRPQDRQFILSSKKLLLSDSGFYLCAWSTGVVEQYFGPGTRLTVT.